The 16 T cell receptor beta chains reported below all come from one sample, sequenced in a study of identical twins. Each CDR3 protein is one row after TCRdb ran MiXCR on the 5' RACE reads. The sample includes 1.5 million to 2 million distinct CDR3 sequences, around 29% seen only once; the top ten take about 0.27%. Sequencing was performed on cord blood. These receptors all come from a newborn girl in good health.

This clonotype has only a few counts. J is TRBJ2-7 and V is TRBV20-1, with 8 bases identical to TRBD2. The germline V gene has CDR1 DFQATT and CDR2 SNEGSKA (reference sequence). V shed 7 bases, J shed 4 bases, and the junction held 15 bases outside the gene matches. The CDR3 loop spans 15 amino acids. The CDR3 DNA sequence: TGCAGTGGAATGTATCTTAGGACTAGCCCATACGAGCAGTACTTC. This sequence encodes CSGMYLRTSPYEQYF.

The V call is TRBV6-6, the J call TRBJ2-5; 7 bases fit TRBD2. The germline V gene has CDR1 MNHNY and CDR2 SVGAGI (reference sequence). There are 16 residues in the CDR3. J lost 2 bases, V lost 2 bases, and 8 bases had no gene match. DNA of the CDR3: TGTGCCAGCAGTTACCCGGCTAGCGGACCTCAAGAGACCCAGTACTTC. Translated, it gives CASSYPASGPQETQYF.

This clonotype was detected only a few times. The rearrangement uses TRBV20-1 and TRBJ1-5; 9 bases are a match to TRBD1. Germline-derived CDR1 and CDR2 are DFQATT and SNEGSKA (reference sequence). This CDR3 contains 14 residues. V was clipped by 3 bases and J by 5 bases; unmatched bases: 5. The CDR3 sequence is CSASSGQGDQPQHF. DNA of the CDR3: TGCAGTGCTAGTTCGGGACAGGGAGATCAGCCCCAGCATTTT.

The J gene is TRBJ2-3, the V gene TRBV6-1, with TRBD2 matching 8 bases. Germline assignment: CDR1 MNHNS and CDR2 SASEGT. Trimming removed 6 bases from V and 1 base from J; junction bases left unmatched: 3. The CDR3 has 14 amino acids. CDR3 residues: CASRTSARTDTQYF. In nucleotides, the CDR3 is TGTGCCAGCAGGACTAGCGCCCGCACAGATACGCAGTATTTT.

The CDR3 region has the DNA TGTGCCAGCAGTTTAATCACTAGCGGGACCTACAATGAGCAGTTCTTC. Translation gives CASSLITSGTYNEQFF. This chain connects TRBV28 to TRBJ2-1, with 10 bases matching TRBD2. The CDR3 contains 16 residues. V shed 2 bases, J shed 2 bases, and the junction held 3 bases outside the gene matches. Germline CDR1 is MDHEN and CDR2 is SYDVKM.

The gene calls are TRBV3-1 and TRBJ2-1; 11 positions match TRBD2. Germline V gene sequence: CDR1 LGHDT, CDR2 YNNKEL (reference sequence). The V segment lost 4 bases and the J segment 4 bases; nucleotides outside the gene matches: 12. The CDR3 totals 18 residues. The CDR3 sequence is CASSRPTIAGGWYNEQFF. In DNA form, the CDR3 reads TGTGCCAGCAGCCGCCCAACCATAGCGGGAGGGTGGTACAATGAGCAGTTCTTC.

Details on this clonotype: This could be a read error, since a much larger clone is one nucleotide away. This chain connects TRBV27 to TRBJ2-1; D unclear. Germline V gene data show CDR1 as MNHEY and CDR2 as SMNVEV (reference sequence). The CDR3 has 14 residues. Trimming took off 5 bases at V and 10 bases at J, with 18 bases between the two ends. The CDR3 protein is CASSIRTEAYEQFF. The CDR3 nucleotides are TGTGCCAGCAGTATCCGAACAGAAGCCTACGAGCAGTTCTTC.

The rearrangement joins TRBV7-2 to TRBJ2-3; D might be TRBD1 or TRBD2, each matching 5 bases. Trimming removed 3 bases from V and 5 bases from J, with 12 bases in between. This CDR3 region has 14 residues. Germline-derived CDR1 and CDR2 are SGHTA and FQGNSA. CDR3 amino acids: CASSLRGEGDTQYF. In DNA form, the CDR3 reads TGTGCCAGCAGCTTGAGGGGAGAGGGAGATACGCAGTATTTT.

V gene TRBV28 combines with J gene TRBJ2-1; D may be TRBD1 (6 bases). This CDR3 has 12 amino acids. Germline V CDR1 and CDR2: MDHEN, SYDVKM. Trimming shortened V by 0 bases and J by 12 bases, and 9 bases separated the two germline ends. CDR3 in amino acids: CASSLWVGGQFF. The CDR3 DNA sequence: TGTGCCAGCAGTTTATGGGTAGGGGGGCAGTTCTTC.

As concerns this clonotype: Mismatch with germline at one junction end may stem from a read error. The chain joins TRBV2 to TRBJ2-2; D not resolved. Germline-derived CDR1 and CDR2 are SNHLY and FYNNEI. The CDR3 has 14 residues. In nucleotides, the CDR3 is TGTGCCAGCGGTGAACGTGGGAACACCGGGGAGCTGTTTTTT. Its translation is CASGERGNTGELFF. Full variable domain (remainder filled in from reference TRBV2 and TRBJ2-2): EPEVTQTPSHQVTQMGQEVILRCVPISNHLYFYWYRQILGQKVEFLVSFYNNEISEKSEIFDDQFSVERPDGSNFTLKIRSTKLEDSAMYFCASGERGNTGELFFGEGSRLTVL.

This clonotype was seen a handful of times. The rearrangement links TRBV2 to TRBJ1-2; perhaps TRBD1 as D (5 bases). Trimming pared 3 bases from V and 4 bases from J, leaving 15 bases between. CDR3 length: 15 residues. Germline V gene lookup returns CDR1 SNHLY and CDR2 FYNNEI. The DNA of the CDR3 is TGTGCCAGCAGTGACCTGGGAGGGGTGGGCTATGGCTACACCTTC. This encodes CASSDLGGVGYGYTF.

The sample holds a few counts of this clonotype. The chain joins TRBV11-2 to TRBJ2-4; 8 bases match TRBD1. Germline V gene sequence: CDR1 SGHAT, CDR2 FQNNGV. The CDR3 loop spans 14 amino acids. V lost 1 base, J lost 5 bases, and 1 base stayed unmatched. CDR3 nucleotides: TGTGCCAGCAGCTTAGCCAGGGGGCAAAACATTCAGTACTTC. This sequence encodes CASSLARGQNIQYF.

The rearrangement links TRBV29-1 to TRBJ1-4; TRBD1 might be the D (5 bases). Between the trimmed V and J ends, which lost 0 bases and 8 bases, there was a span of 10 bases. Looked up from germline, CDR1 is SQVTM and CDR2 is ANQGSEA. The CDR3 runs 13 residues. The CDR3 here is CSVEDRGREKLFF. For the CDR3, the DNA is TGCAGCGTTGAAGATAGGGGAAGGGAAAAACTGTTTTTT.

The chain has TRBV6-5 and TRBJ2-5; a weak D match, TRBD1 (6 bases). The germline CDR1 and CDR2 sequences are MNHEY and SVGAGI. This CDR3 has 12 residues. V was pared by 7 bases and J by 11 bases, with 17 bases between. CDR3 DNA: TGTGCCAGCACCGACAGGTACAATGAGCAGTACTTC. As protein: CASTDRYNEQYF.

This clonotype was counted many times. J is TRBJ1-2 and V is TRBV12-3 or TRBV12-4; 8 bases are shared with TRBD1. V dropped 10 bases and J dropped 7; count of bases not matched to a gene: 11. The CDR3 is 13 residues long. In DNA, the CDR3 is TGTGCCACCCAAACGCAGGGGGCGGGTGGCTACACCTTC. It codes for CATQTQGAGGYTF.

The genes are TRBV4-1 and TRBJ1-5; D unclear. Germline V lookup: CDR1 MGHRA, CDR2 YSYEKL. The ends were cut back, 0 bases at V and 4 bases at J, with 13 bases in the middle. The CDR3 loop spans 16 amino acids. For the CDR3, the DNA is TGCGCCAGCAGCCAAGAAGGGCTGGCGGGGAATCAGCCCCAGCATTTT. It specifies CASSQEGLAGNQPQHF.